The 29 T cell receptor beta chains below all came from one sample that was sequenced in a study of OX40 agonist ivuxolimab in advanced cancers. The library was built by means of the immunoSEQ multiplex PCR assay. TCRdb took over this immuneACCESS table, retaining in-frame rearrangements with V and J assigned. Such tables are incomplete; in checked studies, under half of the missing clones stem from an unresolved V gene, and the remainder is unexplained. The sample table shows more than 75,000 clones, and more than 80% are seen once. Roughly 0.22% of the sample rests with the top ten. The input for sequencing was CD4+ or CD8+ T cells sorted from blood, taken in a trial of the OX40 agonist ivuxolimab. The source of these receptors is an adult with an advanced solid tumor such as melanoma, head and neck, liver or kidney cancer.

DNA of the CDR3: TGCGCCAGCAGCCAAGATTCGGGTCCGGGTGGCAGGGTAGGCACTGAAGCTTTCTTT. Its protein is CASSQDSGPGGRVGTEAFF. The gene calls are TRBV4-3 and TRBJ1-1, with TRBD1 as a possible D gene (5 bases). Germline lookup yields CDR1 LGHNA and CDR2 YSLEER. Trimming left V 0 bases short and J 4 bases short, with 24 bases between. There are 19 residues in the CDR3.

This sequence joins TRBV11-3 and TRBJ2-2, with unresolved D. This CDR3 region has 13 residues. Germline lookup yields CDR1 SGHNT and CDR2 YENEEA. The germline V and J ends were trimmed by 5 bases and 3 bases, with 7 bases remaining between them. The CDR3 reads CASSRVDTGELFF. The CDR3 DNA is TGTGCCAGCAGCCGGGTTGACACCGGGGAGCTGTTTTTT.

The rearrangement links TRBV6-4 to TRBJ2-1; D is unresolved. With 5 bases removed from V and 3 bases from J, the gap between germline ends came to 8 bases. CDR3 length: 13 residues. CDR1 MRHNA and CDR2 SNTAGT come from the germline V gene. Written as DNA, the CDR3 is TGTGCCAGCAGTAATGGGATCTACAATGAGCAGTTCTTC. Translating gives CASSNGIYNEQFF.

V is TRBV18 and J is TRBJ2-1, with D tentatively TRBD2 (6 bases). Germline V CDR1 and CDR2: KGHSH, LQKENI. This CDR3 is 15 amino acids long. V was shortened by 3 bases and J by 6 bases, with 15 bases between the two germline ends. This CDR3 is CASSPGLMIFNEQFF. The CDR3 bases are TGTGCCAGCTCACCGGGACTTATGATTTTCAATGAGCAGTTCTTC. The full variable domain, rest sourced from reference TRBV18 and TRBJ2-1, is NAGVMQNPRHLVRRRGQEARLRCSPMKGHSHVYWYRQLPEEGLKFMVYLQKENIIDESGMPKERFSAEFPKEGPSILRIQQVVRGDSAAYFCASSPGLMIFNEQFFGPGTRLTVL.

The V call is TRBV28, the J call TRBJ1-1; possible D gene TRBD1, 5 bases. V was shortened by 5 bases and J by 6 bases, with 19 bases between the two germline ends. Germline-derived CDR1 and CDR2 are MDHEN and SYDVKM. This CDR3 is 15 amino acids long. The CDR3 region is CASSLPDRSHAEAFF. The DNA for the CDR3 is TGTGCCAGCAGTCTACCCGACAGAAGTCACGCTGAAGCTTTCTTT.

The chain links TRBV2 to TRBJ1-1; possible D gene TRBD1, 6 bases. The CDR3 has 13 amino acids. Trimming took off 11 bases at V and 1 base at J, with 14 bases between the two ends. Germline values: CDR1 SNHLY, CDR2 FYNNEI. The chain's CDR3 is CAAGGQTNTEAFF. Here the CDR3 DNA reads TGTGCCGCCGGGGGGCAGACGAACACTGAAGCTTTCTTT.

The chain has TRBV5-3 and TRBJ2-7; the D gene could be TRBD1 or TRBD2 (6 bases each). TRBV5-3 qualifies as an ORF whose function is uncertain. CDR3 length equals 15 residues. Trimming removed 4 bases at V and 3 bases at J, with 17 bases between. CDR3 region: CARSGGWDTDYEQYF. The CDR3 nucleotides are TGTGCCAGAAGCGGGGGGTGGGACACCGACTACGAGCAGTACTTC.

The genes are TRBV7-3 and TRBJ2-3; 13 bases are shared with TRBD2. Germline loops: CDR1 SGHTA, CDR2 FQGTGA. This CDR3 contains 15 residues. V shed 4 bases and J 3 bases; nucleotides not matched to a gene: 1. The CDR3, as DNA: TGTGCCAGCAGCTCGGGACTAGCGGGAACAGATACGCAGTATTTT. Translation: CASSSGLAGTDTQYF.

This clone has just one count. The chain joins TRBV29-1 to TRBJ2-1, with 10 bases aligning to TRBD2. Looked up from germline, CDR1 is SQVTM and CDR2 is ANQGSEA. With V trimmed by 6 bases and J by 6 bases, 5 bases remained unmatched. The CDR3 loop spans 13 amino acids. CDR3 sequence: CSVQAGGLNEQFF. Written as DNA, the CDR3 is TGCAGCGTCCAAGCGGGAGGGCTCAATGAGCAGTTCTTC.

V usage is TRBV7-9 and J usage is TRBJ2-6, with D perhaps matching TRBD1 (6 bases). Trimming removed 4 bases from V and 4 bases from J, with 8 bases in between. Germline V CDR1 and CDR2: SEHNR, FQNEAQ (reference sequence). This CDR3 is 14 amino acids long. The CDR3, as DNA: TGTGCCAGCAGCTCAGGGGCCGGGGCCAACGTCCTGACTTTC. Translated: CASSSGAGANVLTF.

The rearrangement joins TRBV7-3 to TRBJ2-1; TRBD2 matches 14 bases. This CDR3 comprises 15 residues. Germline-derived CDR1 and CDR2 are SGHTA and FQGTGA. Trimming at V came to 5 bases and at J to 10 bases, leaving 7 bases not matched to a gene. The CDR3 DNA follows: TGTGCCAGCAGCCTGGGACTAGCGGGAGCAGCGGAGCAGTTCTTC. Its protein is CASSLGLAGAAEQFF.

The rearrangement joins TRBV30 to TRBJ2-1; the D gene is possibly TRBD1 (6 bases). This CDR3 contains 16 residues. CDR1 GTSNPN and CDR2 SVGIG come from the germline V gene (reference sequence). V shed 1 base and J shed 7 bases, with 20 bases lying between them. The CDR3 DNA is TGTGCCTGGAGTGCCCCGACCAGGGGTCTAGTAAATGAGCAGTTCTTC. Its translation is CAWSAPTRGLVNEQFF.

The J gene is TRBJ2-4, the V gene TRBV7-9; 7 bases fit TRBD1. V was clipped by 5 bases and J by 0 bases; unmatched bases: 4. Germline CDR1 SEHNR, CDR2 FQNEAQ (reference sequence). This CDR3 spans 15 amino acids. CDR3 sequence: CASSSRGLAKNIQYF. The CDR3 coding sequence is TGTGCCAGCAGCAGCAGGGGGTTAGCCAAAAACATTCAGTACTTC.

CDR3 coding DNA: TGCGCCAGCAGCTTGGTCCCCCCCCAAGAGACCCAGTACTTC. This encodes CASSLVPPQETQYF. V usage is TRBV5-1 and J usage is TRBJ2-5; no definite D call. There are 14 residues in the CDR3. Between the trimmed V and J ends, which lost 0 bases and 1 base, there was a span of 7 bases. CDR1 is SGHRS and CDR2 is YFSETQ in the germline V gene.

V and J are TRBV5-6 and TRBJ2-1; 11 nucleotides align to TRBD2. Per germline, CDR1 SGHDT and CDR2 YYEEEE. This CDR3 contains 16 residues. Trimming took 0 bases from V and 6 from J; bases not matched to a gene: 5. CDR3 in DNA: TGTGCCAGCAGCTTGGTCTTAGCGGGAGGGTTCAATGAGCAGTTCTTC. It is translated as CASSLVLAGGFNEQFF. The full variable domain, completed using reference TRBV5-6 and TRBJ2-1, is DAGVTQSPTHLIKTRGQQVTLRCSPKSGHDTVSWYQQALGQGPQFIFQYYEEEERQRGNFPDRFSGHQFPNYSSELNVNALLLGDSALYLCASSLVLAGGFNEQFFGPGTRLTVL.

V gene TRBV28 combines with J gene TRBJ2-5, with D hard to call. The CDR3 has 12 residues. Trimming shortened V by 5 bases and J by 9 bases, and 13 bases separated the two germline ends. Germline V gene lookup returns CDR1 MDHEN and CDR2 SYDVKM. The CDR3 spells CASSPLISAQYF. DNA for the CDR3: TGTGCCAGCAGTCCACTGATATCGGCCCAGTACTTC.

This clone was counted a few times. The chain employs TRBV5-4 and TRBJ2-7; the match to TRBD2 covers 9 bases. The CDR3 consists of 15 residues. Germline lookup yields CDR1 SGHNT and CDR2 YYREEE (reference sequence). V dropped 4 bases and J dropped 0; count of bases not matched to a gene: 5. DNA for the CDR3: TGTGCCAGCAGCGTAACTAGCGGGTACTCCTACGAGCAGTACGTC. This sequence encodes CASSVTSGYSYEQYV.

The CDR3 protein is CASSRDRGRNRAFF. The CDR3 DNA reads TGTGCCAGCAGCCGGGACAGGGGGAGAAATCGGGCTTTCTTT. This chain joins TRBV28 and TRBJ1-1, with 11 nucleotides matching TRBD1. V lost 6 bases and J lost 11; bases outside the gene matches: 11. The CDR3 sequence is 14 residues long. Germline assignment: CDR1 MDHEN and CDR2 SYDVKM.

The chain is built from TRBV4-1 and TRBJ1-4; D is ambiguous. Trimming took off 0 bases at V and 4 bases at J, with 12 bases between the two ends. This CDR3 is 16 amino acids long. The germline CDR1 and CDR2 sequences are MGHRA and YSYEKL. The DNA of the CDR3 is TGCGCCAGCAGCCAAGACGTCAGGCCGTTTAATGAAAAACTGTTTTTT. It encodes CASSQDVRPFNEKLFF.

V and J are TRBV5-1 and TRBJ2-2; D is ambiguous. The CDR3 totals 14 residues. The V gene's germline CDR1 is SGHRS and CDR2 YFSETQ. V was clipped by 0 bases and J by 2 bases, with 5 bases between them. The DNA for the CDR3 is TGCGCCAGCAGCTTGGTCGGAAACACCGGGGAGCTGTTTTTT. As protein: CASSLVGNTGELFF.

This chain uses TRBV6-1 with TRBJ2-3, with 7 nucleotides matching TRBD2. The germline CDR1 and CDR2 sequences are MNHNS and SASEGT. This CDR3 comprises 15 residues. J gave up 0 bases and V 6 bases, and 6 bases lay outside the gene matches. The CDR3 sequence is CASRGGTRSTDTQYF. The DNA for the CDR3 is TGTGCCAGCAGGGGAGGGACTCGAAGCACAGATACGCAGTATTTT.

In DNA form, the CDR3 reads TGTGCCAGCAGTTCCTCTAACAGACGGTCCTTAGGGGAGACCCAGTACTTC. This sequence encodes CASSSSNRRSLGETQYF. This sequence joins TRBV28 and TRBJ2-5, with D uncertain. The CDR3 has 17 amino acids. Trimming removed 4 bases from V and 5 bases from J, with 23 bases in between. From germline, CDR1 is MDHEN and CDR2 SYDVKM. Full variable domain (outside the CDR3, taken from reference TRBV28 and TRBJ2-5): DVKVTQSSRYLVKRTGEKVFLECVQDMDHENMFWYRQDPGLGLRLIYFSYDVKMKEKGDIPEGYSVSREKKERFSLILESASTNQTSMYLCASSSSNRRSLGETQYFGPGTRLLVL.

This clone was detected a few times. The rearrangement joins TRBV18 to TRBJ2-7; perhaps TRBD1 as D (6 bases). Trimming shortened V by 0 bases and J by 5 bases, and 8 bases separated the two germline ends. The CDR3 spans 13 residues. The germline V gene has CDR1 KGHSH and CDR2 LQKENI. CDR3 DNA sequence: TGTGCCAGCTCACCACCTGGACAGCACGAGCAGTACGTC. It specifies CASSPPGQHEQYV.

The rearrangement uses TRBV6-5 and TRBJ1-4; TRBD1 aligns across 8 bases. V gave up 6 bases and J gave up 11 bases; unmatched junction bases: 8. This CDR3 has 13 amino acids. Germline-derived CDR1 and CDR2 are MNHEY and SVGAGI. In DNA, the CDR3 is TGTGCCAGCAGCCAGGGGGCGGTAGGGAAACTGTTTTTT. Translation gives CASSQGAVGKLFF.

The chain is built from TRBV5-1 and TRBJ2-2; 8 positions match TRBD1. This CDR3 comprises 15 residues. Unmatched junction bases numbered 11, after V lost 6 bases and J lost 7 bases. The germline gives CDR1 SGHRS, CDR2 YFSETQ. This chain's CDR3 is CASTVLGDRNGELFF. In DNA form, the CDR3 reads TGCGCCAGCACCGTCCTGGGGGACAGGAACGGGGAGCTGTTTTTT.

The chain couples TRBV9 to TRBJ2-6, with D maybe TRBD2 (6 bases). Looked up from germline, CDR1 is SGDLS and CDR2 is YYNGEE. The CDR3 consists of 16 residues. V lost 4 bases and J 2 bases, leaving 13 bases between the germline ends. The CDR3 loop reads CASSPRWGAGANVLTF. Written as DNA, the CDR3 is TGTGCCAGCAGCCCCAGATGGGGGGCTGGGGCCAACGTCCTGACTTTC.

CDR3 residues: CASSLRDGNNEQFF. Written as DNA, the CDR3 is TGTGCCAGCAGCTTAAGGGACGGCAACAATGAGCAGTTCTTC. The chain joins TRBV7-8 to TRBJ2-1; D tentatively reads TRBD1 or TRBD2 (5 bases each). This CDR3 has 14 amino acids. Germline-derived CDR1 and CDR2 are SGHVS and FQNEAQ. Trimming removed 2 bases from V and 5 bases from J, with 10 bases in between.

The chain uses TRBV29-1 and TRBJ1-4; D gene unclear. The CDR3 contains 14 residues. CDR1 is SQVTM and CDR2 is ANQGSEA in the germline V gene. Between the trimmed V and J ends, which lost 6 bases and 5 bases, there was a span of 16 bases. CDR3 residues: CSVPSESRNEKLFF. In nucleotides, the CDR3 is TGCAGCGTCCCCAGCGAGTCTCGGAATGAAAAACTGTTTTTT.

DNA of the CDR3: TGTGCCAGCAGGCAGGGGACAAGCTCCTACAATGAGCAGTTCTTC. Translation: CASRQGTSSYNEQFF. The chain recombines TRBV7-3 with TRBJ2-1; D perhaps matches TRBD1 (6 bases). The V gene lost 6 bases and the J gene lost 0 bases, with 12 bases spanning the gap. The germline V gene has CDR1 SGHTA and CDR2 FQGTGA. This CDR3 is built from 15 residues.